This T cell receptor (beta chain) appears in the sequencing data of a study of identical twins. The table lists this clonotype with many counts. The ends lost 4 bases at V and 7 bases at J; junction bases unmatched: 6. Germline assignment: CDR1 SGHTA and CDR2 FQGNSA. This CDR3 has 14 amino acids. Template switching created a universal primer site, and the cDNA included unique molecular identifiers. Via MiXCR, TCRdb re-called the 5' RACE reads, giving one row per CDR3 protein. The sample carries hundreds of thousands of distinct CDR3 sequences, 8.5% to 9% recorded once. These records were also assigned to another study, of yellow fever vaccine responses in identical twins. That publication notes: Vaccine T cell responses of twins reportedly seemed partly convergent and partly personalized.

What was sequenced was PBMCs. The receptor comes from a woman aged 18-29 years in good health. The chain recombines TRBV7-2 with TRBJ1-1; TRBD1 agrees at 10 bases. In nucleotides, the CDR3 is TGTGCCAGCAGCTCCCCGGGACAGGGGATTGAAGCTTTCTTT. Its translation is CASSSPGQGIEAFF.